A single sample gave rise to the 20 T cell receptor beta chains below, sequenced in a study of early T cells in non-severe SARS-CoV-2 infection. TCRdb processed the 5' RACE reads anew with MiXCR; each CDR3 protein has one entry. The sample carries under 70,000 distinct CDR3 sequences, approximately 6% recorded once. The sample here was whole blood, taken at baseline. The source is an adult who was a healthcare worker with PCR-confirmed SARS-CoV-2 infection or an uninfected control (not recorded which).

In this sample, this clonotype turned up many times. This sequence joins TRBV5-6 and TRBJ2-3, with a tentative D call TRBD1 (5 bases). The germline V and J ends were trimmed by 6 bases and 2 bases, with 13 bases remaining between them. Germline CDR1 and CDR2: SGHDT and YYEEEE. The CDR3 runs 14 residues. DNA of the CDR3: TGTGCCAGCATCCTAAGGGGCTACACAGATACGCAGTATTTT. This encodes CASILRGYTDTQYF.

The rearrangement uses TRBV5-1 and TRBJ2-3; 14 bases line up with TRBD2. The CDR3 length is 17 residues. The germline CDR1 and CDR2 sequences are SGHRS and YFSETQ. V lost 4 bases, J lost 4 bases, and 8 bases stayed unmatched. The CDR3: CASSANGLAGGSDTQYF. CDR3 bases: TGCGCCAGCAGCGCGAACGGACTAGCGGGGGGATCAGATACGCAGTATTTT.

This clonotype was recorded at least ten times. CDR3 DNA: TGCAGCGTTGTGGTCCCTCTAACGTACAATGAGCAGTTCTTC. Amino acids: CSVVVPLTYNEQFF. The chain employs TRBV29-1 and TRBJ2-1, with D uncertain. Germline-derived CDR1 and CDR2 are SQVTM and ANQGSEA. The CDR3 is made up of 14 amino acids. Trimming left V 4 bases short and J 4 bases short, with 14 bases between.

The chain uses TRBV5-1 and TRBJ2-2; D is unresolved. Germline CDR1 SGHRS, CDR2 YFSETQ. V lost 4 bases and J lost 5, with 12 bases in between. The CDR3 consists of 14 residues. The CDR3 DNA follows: TGCGCCAGCAGCCAGGATCCGGAGACCGGGGAGCTGTTTTTT. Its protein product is CASSQDPETGELFF.

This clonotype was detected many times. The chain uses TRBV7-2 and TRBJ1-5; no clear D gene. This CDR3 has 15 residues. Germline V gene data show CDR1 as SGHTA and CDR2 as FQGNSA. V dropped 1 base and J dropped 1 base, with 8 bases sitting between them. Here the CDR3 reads CASSLGQPSNQPQHF. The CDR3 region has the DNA TGTGCCAGCAGCTTAGGACAACCGAGCAATCAGCCCCAGCATTTT.

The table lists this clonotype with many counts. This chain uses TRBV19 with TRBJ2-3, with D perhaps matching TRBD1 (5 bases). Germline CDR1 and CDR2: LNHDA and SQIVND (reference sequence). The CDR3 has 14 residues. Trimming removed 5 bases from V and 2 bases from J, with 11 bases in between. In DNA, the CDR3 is TGTGCCAGTAGTCTTGACAGTACCACAGATACGCAGTATTTT. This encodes CASSLDSTTDTQYF.

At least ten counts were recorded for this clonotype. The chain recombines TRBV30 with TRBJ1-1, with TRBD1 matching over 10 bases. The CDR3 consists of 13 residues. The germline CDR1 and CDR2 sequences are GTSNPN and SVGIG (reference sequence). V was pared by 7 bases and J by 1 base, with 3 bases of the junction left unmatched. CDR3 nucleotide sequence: TGTGCCTTACGACAGGGGGCGAACACTGAAGCTTTCTTT. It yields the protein CALRQGANTEAFF.

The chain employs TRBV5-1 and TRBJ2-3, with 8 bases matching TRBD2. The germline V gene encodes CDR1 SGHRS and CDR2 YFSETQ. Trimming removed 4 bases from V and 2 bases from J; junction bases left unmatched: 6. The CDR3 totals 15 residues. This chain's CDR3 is CASSAWTSTTDTQYF. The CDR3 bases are TGCGCCAGCAGCGCCTGGACTAGCACCACAGATACGCAGTATTTT.

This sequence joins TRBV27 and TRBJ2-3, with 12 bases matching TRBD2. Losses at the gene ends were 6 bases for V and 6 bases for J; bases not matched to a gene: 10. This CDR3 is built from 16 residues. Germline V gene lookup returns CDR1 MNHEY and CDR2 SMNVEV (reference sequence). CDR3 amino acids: CASRETSGRFLDTQYF. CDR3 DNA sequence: TGTGCCAGCAGGGAGACTAGCGGGAGATTTTTGGATACGCAGTATTTT.

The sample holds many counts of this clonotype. This CDR3 reads CASSSRRQGNEKLFF. CDR3 DNA: TGTGCCAGCAGTTCCCGGAGGCAGGGAAATGAAAAACTGTTTTTT. The genes are TRBV27 and TRBJ1-4; D is perhaps TRBD1 (5 bases). V gave up 4 bases and J gave up 5 bases, with 14 bases separating them. This CDR3 comprises 15 residues. Germline V gene lookup returns CDR1 MNHEY and CDR2 SMNVEV (reference sequence).

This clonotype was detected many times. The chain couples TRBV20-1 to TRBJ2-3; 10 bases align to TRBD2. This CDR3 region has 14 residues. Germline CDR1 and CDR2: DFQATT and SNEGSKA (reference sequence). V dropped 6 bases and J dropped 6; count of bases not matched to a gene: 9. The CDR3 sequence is CSAPPSGRRDTQYF. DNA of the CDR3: TGCAGTGCCCCCCCTAGCGGGAGAAGGGATACGCAGTATTTT.

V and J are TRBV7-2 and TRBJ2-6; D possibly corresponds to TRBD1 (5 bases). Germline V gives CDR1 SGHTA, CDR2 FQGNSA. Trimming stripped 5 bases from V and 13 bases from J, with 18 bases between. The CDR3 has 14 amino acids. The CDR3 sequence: CASSQPPTGPVLTF. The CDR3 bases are TGTGCCAGCAGCCAACCTCCTACAGGCCCAGTCCTGACTTTC.

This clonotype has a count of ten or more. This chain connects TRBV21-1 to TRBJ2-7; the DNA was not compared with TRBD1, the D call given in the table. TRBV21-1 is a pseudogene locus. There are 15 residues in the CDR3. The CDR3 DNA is TGTGCCAGCAGCACTTCCGGGGACAGGGGGCGCGAGCAGTACTTC. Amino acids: CASSTSGDRGREQYF.

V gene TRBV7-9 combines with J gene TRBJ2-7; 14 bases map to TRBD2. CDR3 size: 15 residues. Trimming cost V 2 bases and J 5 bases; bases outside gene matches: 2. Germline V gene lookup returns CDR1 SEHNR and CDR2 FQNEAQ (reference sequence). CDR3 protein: CASSLSGLAGDEQYF. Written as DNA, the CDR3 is TGTGCCAGCAGCTTATCGGGACTAGCGGGAGACGAGCAGTACTTC. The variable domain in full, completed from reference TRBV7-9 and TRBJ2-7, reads DTGVSQNPRHKITKRGQNVTFRCDPISEHNRLYWYRQTLGQGPEFLTYFQNEAQLEKSRLLSDRFSAERPKGSFSTLEIQRTEQGDSAMYLCASSLSGLAGDEQYFGPGTRLTVT.

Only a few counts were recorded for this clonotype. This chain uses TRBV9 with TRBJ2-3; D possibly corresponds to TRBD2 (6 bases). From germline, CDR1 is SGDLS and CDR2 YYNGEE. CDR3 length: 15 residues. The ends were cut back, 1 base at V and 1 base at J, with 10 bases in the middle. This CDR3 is CASSVREWGTDTQYF. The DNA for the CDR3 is TGTGCCAGCAGCGTACGGGAGTGGGGCACAGATACGCAGTATTTT.

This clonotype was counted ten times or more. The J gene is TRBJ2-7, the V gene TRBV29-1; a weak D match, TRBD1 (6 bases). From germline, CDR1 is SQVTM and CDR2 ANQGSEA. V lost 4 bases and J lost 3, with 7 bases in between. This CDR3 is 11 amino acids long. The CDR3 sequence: CSVGTVYEQYF. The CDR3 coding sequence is TGCAGCGTTGGGACAGTCTACGAGCAGTACTTC.

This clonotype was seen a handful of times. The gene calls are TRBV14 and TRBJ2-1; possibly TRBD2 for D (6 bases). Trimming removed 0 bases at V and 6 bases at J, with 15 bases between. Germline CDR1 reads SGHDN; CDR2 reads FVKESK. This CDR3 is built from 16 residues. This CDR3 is CASSQEGLGVLNEQFF. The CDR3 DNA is TGTGCCAGCAGCCAAGAGGGACTGGGGGTCCTCAATGAGCAGTTCTTC.

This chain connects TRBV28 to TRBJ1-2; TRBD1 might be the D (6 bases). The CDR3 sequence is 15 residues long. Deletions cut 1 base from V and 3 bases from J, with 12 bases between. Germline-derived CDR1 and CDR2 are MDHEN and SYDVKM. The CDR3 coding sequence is TGTGCCAGCAGTTTATCCGGGACACCGGACTATGGCTACACCTTC. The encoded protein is CASSLSGTPDYGYTF.

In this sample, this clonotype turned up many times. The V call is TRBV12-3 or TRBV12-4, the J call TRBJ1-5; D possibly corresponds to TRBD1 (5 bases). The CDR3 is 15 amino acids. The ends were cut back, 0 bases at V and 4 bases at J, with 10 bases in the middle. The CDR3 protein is CASSLALGVNQPQHF. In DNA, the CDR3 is TGTGCCAGCAGTTTAGCGTTGGGGGTTAATCAGCCCCAGCATTTT.

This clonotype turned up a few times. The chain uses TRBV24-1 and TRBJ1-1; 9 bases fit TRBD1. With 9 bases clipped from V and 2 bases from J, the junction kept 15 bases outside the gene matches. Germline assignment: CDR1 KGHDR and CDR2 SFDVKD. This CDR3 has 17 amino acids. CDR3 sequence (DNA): TGTGCCACCCCACTCCACAGGGGGCCTACCTTTAACACTGAAGCTTTCTTT. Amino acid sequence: CATPLHRGPTFNTEAFF.